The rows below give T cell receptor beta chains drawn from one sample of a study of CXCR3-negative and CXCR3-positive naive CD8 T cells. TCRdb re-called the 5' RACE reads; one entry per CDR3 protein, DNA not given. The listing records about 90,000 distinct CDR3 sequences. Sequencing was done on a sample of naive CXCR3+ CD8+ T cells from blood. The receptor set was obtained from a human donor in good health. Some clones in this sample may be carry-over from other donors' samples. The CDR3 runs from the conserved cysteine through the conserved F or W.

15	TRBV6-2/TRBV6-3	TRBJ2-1	CASNLDRGVYNEQFF
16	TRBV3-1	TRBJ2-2	CASRAGTLQNTGELFF
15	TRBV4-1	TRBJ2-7	CASSTGLAGSYEQYF
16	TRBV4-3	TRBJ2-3	CASSQGSGVGTDTQYF
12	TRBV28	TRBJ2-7	CASSDDSYEQYF
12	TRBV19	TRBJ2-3	CASSIGTDTQYF
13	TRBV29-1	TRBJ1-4	CSVGKGIQEKLFF
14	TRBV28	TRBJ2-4	CTSIPSNEKNIQYF
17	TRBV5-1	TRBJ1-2	CASSPEANLKLNYGYTF
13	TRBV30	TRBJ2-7	CAWSPGAVGEQYF
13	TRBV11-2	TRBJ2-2	CASSLVPAGELFF
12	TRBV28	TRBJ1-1	CASSMDNTEAFF
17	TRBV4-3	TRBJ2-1	CASSQEFSGSIRNEQFF
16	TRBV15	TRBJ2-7	CATSRGDRGAPYEQYF
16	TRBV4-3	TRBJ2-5	CASSQERTGVQETQYF
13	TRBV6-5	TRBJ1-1	CASTEVSVTEAFF
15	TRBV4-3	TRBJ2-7	CASSHTQASSYEQYF
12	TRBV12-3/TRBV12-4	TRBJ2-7	CASSYPGTGASF
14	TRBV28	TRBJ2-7	CASSSIDRVSEQYF
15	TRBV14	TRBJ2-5	CASSQDELAGETQYF
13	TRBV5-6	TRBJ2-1	CASSLGRINEQFF
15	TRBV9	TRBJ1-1	CASSATTGIGTEAFF
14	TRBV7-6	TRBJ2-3	CASSENGGTDTQYF
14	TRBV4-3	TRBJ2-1	CASSQDLTGGVQFF
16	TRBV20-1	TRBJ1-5	CSASGETGVINQPQHF
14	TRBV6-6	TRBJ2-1	CASRYGTGADEQFF